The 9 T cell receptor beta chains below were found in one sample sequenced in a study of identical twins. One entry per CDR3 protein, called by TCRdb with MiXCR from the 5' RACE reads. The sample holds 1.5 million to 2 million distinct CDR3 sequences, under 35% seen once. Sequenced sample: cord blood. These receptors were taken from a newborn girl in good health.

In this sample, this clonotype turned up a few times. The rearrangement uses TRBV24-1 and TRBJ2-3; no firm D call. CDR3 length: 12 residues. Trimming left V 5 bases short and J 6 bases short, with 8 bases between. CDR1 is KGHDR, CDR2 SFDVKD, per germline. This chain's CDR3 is CATSGDRDTQYF. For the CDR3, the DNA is TGTGCCACCAGTGGTGATCGGGATACGCAGTATTTT.

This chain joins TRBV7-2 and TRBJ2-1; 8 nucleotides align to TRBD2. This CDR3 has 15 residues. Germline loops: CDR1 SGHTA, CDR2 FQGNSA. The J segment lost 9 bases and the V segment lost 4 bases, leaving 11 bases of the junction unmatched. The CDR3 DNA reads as TGTGCCAGCAGCTCTCCAGCGGGGGCTGGGAGTGAGCAGTTCTTC. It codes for CASSSPAGAGSEQFF.

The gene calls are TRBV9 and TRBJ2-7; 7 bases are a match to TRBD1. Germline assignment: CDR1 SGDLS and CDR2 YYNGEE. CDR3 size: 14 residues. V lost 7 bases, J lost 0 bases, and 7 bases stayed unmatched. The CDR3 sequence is CASPRGDSSYEQYF. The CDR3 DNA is TGTGCCAGCCCTAGAGGGGACAGCTCCTACGAGCAGTACTTC.

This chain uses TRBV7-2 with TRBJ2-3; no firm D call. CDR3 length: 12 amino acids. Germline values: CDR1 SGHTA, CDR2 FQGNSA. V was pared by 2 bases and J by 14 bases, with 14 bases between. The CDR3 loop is CASSLPPMDPYF. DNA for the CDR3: TGTGCCAGCAGCTTACCCCCCATGGACCCGTATTTT.

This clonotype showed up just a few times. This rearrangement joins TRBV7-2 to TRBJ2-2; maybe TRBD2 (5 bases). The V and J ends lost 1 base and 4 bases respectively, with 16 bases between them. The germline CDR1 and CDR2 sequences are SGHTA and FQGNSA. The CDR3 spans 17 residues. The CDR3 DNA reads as TGTGCCAGCAGCTTAGTGTCTGGCCTAGCTAGCACCGGGGAGCTGTTTTTT. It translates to CASSLVSGLASTGELFF. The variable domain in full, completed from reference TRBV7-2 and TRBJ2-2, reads GAGVSQSPSNKVTEKGKDVELRCDPISGHTALYWYRQSLGQGLEFLIYFQGNSAPDKSGLPSDRFSAERTGGSVSTLTIQRTQQEDSAVYLCASSLVSGLASTGELFFGEGSRLTVL.

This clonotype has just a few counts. CDR3 sequence: CASSPPMSSTDTQYF. In DNA form, the CDR3 reads TGTGCCAGCAGTCCGCCTATGTCTAGCACAGATACGCAGTATTTT. The chain employs TRBV28 and TRBJ2-3, with D unclear. Trimming left V 5 bases short and J 0 bases short, with 12 bases between. The CDR3 loop spans 15 amino acids. Germline lookup yields CDR1 MDHEN and CDR2 SYDVKM.

The CDR3 DNA reads as TGTGCCATCAACCGACAGGGGAACACTGAAGCTTTCTTT. Its protein product is CAINRQGNTEAFF. This sequence joins TRBV10-3 and TRBJ1-1; 7 bases are shared with TRBD1. Unmatched junction bases numbered 3, after V lost 7 bases and J lost 1 base. The germline CDR1 and CDR2 sequences are ENHRY and SYGVKD. The CDR3 covers 13 residues.

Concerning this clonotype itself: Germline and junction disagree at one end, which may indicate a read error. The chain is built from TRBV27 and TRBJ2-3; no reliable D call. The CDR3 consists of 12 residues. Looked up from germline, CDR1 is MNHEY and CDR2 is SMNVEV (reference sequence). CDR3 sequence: CASSLSGDTHYF. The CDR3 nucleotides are TGTGCCAGCAGTTTATCAGGAGATACGCACTATTTT.

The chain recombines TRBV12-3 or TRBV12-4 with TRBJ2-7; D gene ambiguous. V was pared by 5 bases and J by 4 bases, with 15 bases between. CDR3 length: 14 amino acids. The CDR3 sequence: CASSLSSPAYEQYF. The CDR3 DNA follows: TGTGCCAGCAGTCTCTCCAGCCCCGCATACGAGCAGTACTTC.